The text below deals with one TCR beta chain. The antigen is not known. The entry originates in a study of cytomegalovirus exposure and HLA in healthy donors. The study's findings and limits: Cytomegalovirus-associated TCR beta chains were listed, numbering 150 to 200.

PCR employed 60 Vbeta and 13 Jbeta primers. Clones were sequenced by immunoSEQ multiplex PCR, and TCRdb holds only the in-frame ones, with some missing. The sample contains about 100,000 clones, 70% to 80% of which appear only once. Every donor was a healthy person donating bone marrow. Germline loops: CDR1 SGHAT, CDR2 FQDESV (reference sequence). The V segment lost 3 bases and the J segment 7 bases; nucleotides outside the gene matches: 9. The CDR3 spans 16 residues. V gene TRBV11-1 combines with J gene TRBJ2-2; 9 nucleotides agree with TRBD1. The sequence derives from a woman younger than 35 in good health and CMV-seropositive. Source material: PBMCs. CDR3 protein: CASSLRTGDGGGELFF. DNA of the CDR3: TGTGCCAGCAGCTTGCGGACAGGGGATGGTGGCGGGGAGCTGTTTTTT. Full variable domain (remainder filled in from reference TRBV11-1 and TRBJ2-2): EAEVAQSPRYKITEKSQAVAFWCDPISGHATLYWYRQILGQGPELLVQFQDESVVDDSQLPKDRFSAERLKGVDSTLKIQPAELGDSAMYLCASSLRTGDGGGELFFGEGSRLTVL.